The 26 T cell receptor beta chains below were found in one sample sequenced in a study of radiotherapy plus CTLA-4 blockade in lung cancer. Some clones are missing from TCRdb's copy, which holds only in-frame ones; the method was immunoSEQ multiplex PCR. Here the sample spans about 120,000 clones, about 90% being singletons. The material sequenced was peripheral blood, taken from a patient treated with radiotherapy plus ipilimumab. These receptors were taken from a human donor with non-small cell lung cancer that progressed on radiotherapy plus ipilimumab.

The gene calls are TRBV5-1 and TRBJ1-5, with D hard to call. The length of the CDR3 is 15 residues. The V gene's germline CDR1 is SGHRS and CDR2 YFSETQ. The ends were cut back, 1 base at V and 0 bases at J, with 8 bases in the middle. Here the CDR3 DNA reads TGCGCCAGCAGCTTGTCGGGGATTAGCAATCAGCCCCAGCATTTT. It yields the protein CASSLSGISNQPQHF.

The CDR3: CASSFTGGAGNTEAFF. DNA of the CDR3: TGTGCCAGCAGCTTTACAGGGGGTGCTGGAAACACTGAAGCTTTCTTT. The chain is built from TRBV7-9 and TRBJ1-1; TRBD1 agrees at 8 bases. After removal of 3 bases from V and 2 bases from J, the junction contained 8 bases not matched to a gene. Germline assignment: CDR1 SEHNR and CDR2 FQNEAQ (reference sequence). There are 16 residues in the CDR3.

The V and J genes are TRBV10-2 and TRBJ1-4; TRBD1 matches at 7 bases. The germline gives CDR1 WSHSY, CDR2 SAAADI. The ends lost 6 bases at V and 4 bases at J; junction bases unmatched: 8. The length of the CDR3 is 15 residues. CDR3 in amino acids: CASSPTGAYNEKLFF. In DNA, the CDR3 is TGCGCCAGCAGCCCTACAGGGGCTTATAATGAAAAACTGTTTTTT.

V and J are TRBV6-5 and TRBJ1-1; D gene unclear. The CDR3 is 14 residues long. V lost 0 bases to trimming and J lost 5 bases, with 10 bases between them. The germline V gene encodes CDR1 MNHEY and CDR2 SVGAGI. CDR3 nucleotides: TGTGCCAGCAGTTACTCGGGGTCTGGGACTGAAGCTTTCTTT. Residues: CASSYSGSGTEAFF.

This chain links TRBV5-1 with TRBJ2-7; D gene ambiguous. This CDR3 is 15 amino acids long. Germline V lookup: CDR1 SGHRS, CDR2 YFSETQ. The ends were cut back, 5 bases at V and 4 bases at J, with 19 bases in the middle. The CDR3 region is CASSRVSGSGYEQYF. CDR3 DNA: TGCGCCAGCAGTAGGGTATCGGGCTCAGGTTACGAGCAGTACTTC. Combining the CDR3 with reference TRBV5-1 and TRBJ2-7 gives the whole variable domain KAGVTQTPRYLIKTRGQQVTLSCSPISGHRSVSWYQQTPGQGLQFLFEYFSETQRNKGNFPGRFSGRQFSNSRSEMNVSTLELGDSALYLCASSRVSGSGYEQYFGPGTRLTVT.

The gene calls are TRBV29-1 and TRBJ1-4; possibly TRBD1 for D (6 bases). The germline gives CDR1 SQVTM, CDR2 ANQGSEA. This CDR3 region has 13 residues. With 7 bases removed from V and 0 bases from J, the gap between germline ends came to 9 bases. CDR3 residues: CSGGQTTNEKLFF. The DNA of the CDR3 is TGCAGCGGAGGACAGACAACTAATGAAAAACTGTTTTTT.

The CDR3 sequence is CASSFLNTEAFF. CDR3 bases: TGTGCCAGCAGCTTCTTGAACACTGAAGCTTTCTTT. The chain recombines TRBV11-2 with TRBJ1-1, with D hard to call. The CDR3 is 12 residues long. Germline assignment: CDR1 SGHAT and CDR2 FQNNGV. V lost 3 bases to trimming and J lost 0 bases, with 2 bases between them.

This chain links TRBV11-1 with TRBJ2-4; 7 bases match TRBD1. CDR3 length: 15 amino acids. The junction had 6 bases not matched to a gene; V was cut back by 3 bases and J by 4 bases. CDR1 and CDR2 from the germline V gene are SGHAT and FQDESV (reference sequence). The CDR3 DNA follows: TGTGCCAGCAGCTTTGACCGACAGGGAAAAAACATTCAGTACTTC. Residues: CASSFDRQGKNIQYF. Variable domain in full (rest from reference TRBV11-1 and TRBJ2-4): EAEVAQSPRYKITEKSQAVAFWCDPISGHATLYWYRQILGQGPELLVQFQDESVVDDSQLPKDRFSAERLKGVDSTLKIQPAELGDSAMYLCASSFDRQGKNIQYFGAGTRLSVL.

The V gene is TRBV11-3, the J gene TRBJ2-3, with 9 bases matching TRBD1. The germline V gene has CDR1 SGHNT and CDR2 YENEEA. The CDR3 has 13 amino acids. The J segment lost 3 bases and the V segment lost 7 bases, leaving 2 bases of the junction unmatched. The chain's CDR3 is CASKQGATDTQYF. The CDR3 bases are TGTGCCAGCAAACAGGGGGCAACAGATACGCAGTATTTT.

J is TRBJ2-7 and V is TRBV6-1; D is unresolved. V lost 4 bases and J lost 0, with 10 bases in between. The CDR3 totals 14 residues. Per germline, CDR1 MNHNS and CDR2 SASEGT. CDR3 loop: CASSALGFSYEQYF. The CDR3 DNA is TGTGCCAGCAGTGCCCTGGGATTCTCCTACGAGCAGTACTTC.

This chain connects TRBV5-4 to TRBJ1-5; possible D gene TRBD1, 6 bases. Germline assignment: CDR1 SGHNT and CDR2 YYREEE (reference sequence). This CDR3 comprises 14 residues. The V end lost 3 bases, the J end lost 3 bases, and 10 bases lay between the germline ends. The DNA for the CDR3 is TGTGCCAGCAGCTCACAGGGACTCAATCAGCCCCAGCATTTT. It is translated as CASSSQGLNQPQHF.

The chain is built from TRBV7-9 and TRBJ1-4, with D unclear. Deletions cut 8 bases from V and 0 bases from J, with 7 bases between. CDR1 is SEHNR, CDR2 FQNEAQ, per germline (reference sequence). This CDR3 is built from 13 residues. CDR3 sequence reads: CASLVATNEKLFF. As DNA, the CDR3 is TGTGCCAGCTTGGTTGCAACTAATGAAAAACTGTTTTTT.

This chain joins TRBV2 and TRBJ2-2; D may be TRBD1 or TRBD2 (5 bases each). The CDR3 is made up of 15 amino acids. CDR1 is SNHLY and CDR2 is FYNNEI in the germline V gene. Trimming removed 8 bases at V and 5 bases at J, with 18 bases between. The CDR3 DNA follows: TGTGCCAGCGCCCTTCTCGGGGCCGATACCGGGGAGCTGTTTTTT. This encodes CASALLGADTGELFF. The full variable domain, in which reference TRBV2 and TRBJ2-2 provide the parts outside the CDR3, is EPEVTQTPSHQVTQMGQEVILRCVPISNHLYFYWYRQILGQKVEFLVSFYNNEISEKSEIFDDQFSVERPDGSNFTLKIRSTKLEDSAMYFCASALLGADTGELFFGEGSRLTVL.

In nucleotides, the CDR3 is TGTGCCAGCAGCTTAAGCGACCAAGAGACCCAGTACTTC. Translation: CASSLSDQETQYF. The chain recombines TRBV11-2 with TRBJ2-5; D call uncertain. Per germline, CDR1 SGHAT and CDR2 FQNNGV. CDR3 length equals 13 residues. Trimming pared 2 bases from V and 0 bases from J, leaving 4 bases between.

This clone showed up just once. The CDR3 spells CASSKFDRTSGRENTGELFF. For the CDR3, the DNA is TGTGCCAGCTCAAAATTTGACCGGACTAGCGGGAGAGAGAACACCGGGGAGCTGTTTTTT. The V gene is TRBV18, the J gene TRBJ2-2, with 13 bases that match TRBD2. In germline, CDR1 is KGHSH, CDR2 LQKENI. The CDR3 runs 20 residues. J lost 1 base, V lost 5 bases, and 13 bases had no gene match.

This clone was observed a handful of times. The chain uses TRBV7-9 and TRBJ2-7; D is ambiguous. V was cut by 1 base and J by 6 bases, with 16 bases left in between. The length of the CDR3 is 15 residues. Germline V gene lookup returns CDR1 SEHNR and CDR2 FQNEAQ (reference sequence). The CDR3 DNA sequence: TGTGCCAGCAGCTTAGGGAGTGGACCGGCTACCGAGCAGTACTTC. Amino acids: CASSLGSGPATEQYF. Drawing the rest from reference TRBV7-9 and TRBJ2-7, the complete variable domain is DTGVSQNPRHKITKRGQNVTFRCDPISEHNRLYWYRQTLGQGPEFLTYFQNEAQLEKSRLLSDRFSAERPKGSFSTLEIQRTEQGDSAMYLCASSLGSGPATEQYFGPGTRLTVT.

This clone was observed a handful of times. The rearrangement joins TRBV7-9 to TRBJ2-7; 7 nucleotides align to TRBD1. Germline V gene data show CDR1 as SEHNR and CDR2 as FQNEAQ (reference sequence). This CDR3 is built from 13 residues. V lost 5 bases and J lost 7; bases outside the gene matches: 8. CDR3 in amino acids: CASSLLGQQEQYF. CDR3 nucleotides: TGTGCCAGCAGCCTACTGGGACAGCAGGAGCAGTACTTC.

The V call is TRBV18, the J call TRBJ2-3; 7 bases are a match to TRBD2. Germline assignment: CDR1 KGHSH and CDR2 LQKENI. This CDR3 contains 16 residues. Trimming removed 3 bases from V and 2 bases from J; junction bases left unmatched: 8. The CDR3 reads CASSPELAVTTDTQYF. CDR3 nucleotide sequence: TGTGCCAGCTCACCGGAGCTAGCGGTTACCACAGATACGCAGTATTTT. Full variable domain (remainder filled in from reference TRBV18 and TRBJ2-3): NAGVMQNPRHLVRRRGQEARLRCSPMKGHSHVYWYRQLPEEGLKFMVYLQKENIIDESGMPKERFSAEFPKEGPSILRIQQVVRGDSAAYFCASSPELAVTTDTQYFGPGTRLTVL.

The CDR3 loop is CATIRKPGAQVRYF. CDR3 DNA sequence: TGTGCCACTATTCGGAAACCAGGGGCCCAAGTTCGGTACTTC. The V and J genes are TRBV28 and TRBJ2-7; D possibly corresponds to TRBD1 (6 bases). V lost 10 bases and J 12 bases, leaving 28 bases between the germline ends. The V gene's germline CDR1 is MDHEN and CDR2 SYDVKM. The CDR3 spans 14 residues.

This chain joins TRBV2 and TRBJ2-1, with a weak D call TRBD2 (6 bases). The germline V gene has CDR1 SNHLY and CDR2 FYNNEI. The CDR3 has 18 residues. The V gene lost 0 bases and the J gene lost 0 bases, with 15 bases spanning the gap. The CDR3 here is CASSEAGRPTRSYNEQFF. CDR3 coding DNA: TGTGCCAGCAGTGAAGCGGGGAGGCCCACACGCTCCTACAATGAGCAGTTCTTC.

The chain's CDR3 is CASSETLGYTF. For the CDR3, the DNA is TGTGCCAGCAGTGAAACGTTGGGCTACACCTTC. The chain links TRBV2 to TRBJ1-2; D remains ambiguous. Germline lookup yields CDR1 SNHLY and CDR2 FYNNEI. The germline V and J ends were trimmed by 2 bases and 8 bases, with 6 bases remaining between them. The CDR3 consists of 11 residues.

The rearrangement joins TRBV6-5 to TRBJ2-5; D might be TRBD1 (5 bases). Germline CDR1 reads MNHEY; CDR2 reads SVGAGI. The ends were cut back, 5 bases at V and 1 base at J, with 14 bases in the middle. The CDR3 totals 15 residues. The CDR3 bases are TGTGCCAGCAGTCGCCAAACAGGAGCCCAAGAGACCCAGTACTTC. It is translated as CASSRQTGAQETQYF.

The rearrangement joins TRBV9 to TRBJ1-4; 7 bases map to TRBD1. The CDR3 is 14 amino acids. CDR1 is SGDLS and CDR2 is YYNGEE in the germline V gene. V was clipped by 4 bases and J by 5 bases; unmatched bases: 5. The CDR3 DNA is TGTGCCAGCAGCCGACAGGGAGGGAATGAAAAACTGTTTTTT. It yields the protein CASSRQGGNEKLFF.

This clone was observed once. This chain connects TRBV13 to TRBJ2-1; 7 bases match TRBD2. The CDR3 contains 14 residues. V was clipped by 4 bases and J by 7 bases; unmatched bases: 7. Germline CDR1 is PRHDT and CDR2 is FYEKMQ (reference sequence). CDR3 region: CASSSRGRANEQFF. CDR3 bases: TGTGCCAGCAGCTCTCGAGGGAGGGCAAATGAGCAGTTCTTC.

This chain joins TRBV18 and TRBJ2-1; no firm D call. Deletions cut 5 bases from V and 8 bases from J, with 22 bases between. CDR3 length: 16 amino acids. CDR1 and CDR2 from the germline V gene are KGHSH and LQKENI. CDR3 in amino acids: CASSKASPKFGDEQFF. The CDR3 DNA follows: TGTGCCAGCTCAAAGGCTTCCCCCAAGTTCGGTGATGAGCAGTTCTTC.

This rearrangement joins TRBV27 to TRBJ2-3; D is possibly TRBD2 (6 bases). The CDR3 covers 12 residues. Trimming left V 6 bases short and J 4 bases short, with 8 bases between. Germline V gives CDR1 MNHEY, CDR2 SMNVEV (reference sequence). The DNA of the CDR3 is TGTGCCAGCAGGGCTAGCGCAGATACGCAGTATTTT. It translates to CASRASADTQYF.